This TCR beta chain was profiled in a study of OX40 agonist ivuxolimab in advanced cancers. Study outcomes and limitations: CD8+ T cells were the subset that, on average, had more expanded clones than CD4+.

Generated by immunoSEQ multiplex PCR, the TCRdb table keeps only in-frame clones and is missing some. The table records fewer than 75,000 clones, 75% to 90% of them present only once. This clone turned up a few times. Its antigen is unidentified. Trimming cost V 7 bases and J 4 bases, with 11 bases left between them. Germline V gives CDR1 LNHDA, CDR2 SQIVND (reference sequence). The CDR3 length is 13 residues. The sequencing here drew on CD4+ or CD8+ T cells sorted from blood, taken in a trial of the OX40 agonist ivuxolimab. The chain joins TRBV19 to TRBJ1-5; D is unresolved. This receptor was identified in an adult with an advanced solid tumor such as melanoma, head and neck, liver or kidney cancer. For the CDR3, the DNA is TGTGCCAGTAATCTTAAACGGAATCAGCCCCAGCATTTT. This encodes CASNLKRNQPQHF.